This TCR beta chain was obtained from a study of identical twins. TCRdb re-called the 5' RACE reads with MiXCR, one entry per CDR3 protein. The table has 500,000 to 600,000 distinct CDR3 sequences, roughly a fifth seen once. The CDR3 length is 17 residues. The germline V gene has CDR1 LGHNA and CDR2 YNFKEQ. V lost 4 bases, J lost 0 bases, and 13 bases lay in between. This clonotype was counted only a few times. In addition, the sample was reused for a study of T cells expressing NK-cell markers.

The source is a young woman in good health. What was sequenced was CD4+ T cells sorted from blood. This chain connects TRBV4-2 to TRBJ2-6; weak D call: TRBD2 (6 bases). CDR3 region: CASSPGLPLSGANVLTF. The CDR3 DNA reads TGTGCCAGCAGCCCGGGACTTCCCCTCTCTGGGGCCAACGTCCTGACTTTC.